Shown below are 23 T cell receptor beta chains from a single sample sequenced in a study of blood T cell repertoires in COVID-19 (dated by TCRdb to 2020 to 2022). Libraries were constructed by the immunoSEQ multiplex PCR assay. This is the immuneACCESS table as TCRdb keeps it, with only in-frame sequences that have V and J called. A part of the clones is gone; compared with another copy, unresolved V genes explain less than half, and the rest is unexplained. The sample table records roughly 97,000 clones; around 83% of these occur just once. 3% to 4% of the sample comes from the top ten. Sequencing was performed on peripheral blood. All receptors come from a woman older than 75 with active or convalescent COVID-19.

The CDR3 nucleotides read TGCGCCAGCAGCCAAGAGGGAGCGGGCAATCAGCCCCAGCATTTT. Residues: CASSQEGAGNQPQHF. This chain links TRBV4-1 with TRBJ1-5, with D unresolved. Germline values: CDR1 MGHRA, CDR2 YSYEKL. The V end was cut by 0 bases, the J end by 2 bases, with 8 bases between. This CDR3 spans 15 amino acids.

This chain uses TRBV5-4 with TRBJ2-1; no clear D gene. V dropped 2 bases and J dropped 4 bases, with 4 bases sitting between them. CDR3 length: 12 amino acids. Germline V gives CDR1 SGHNT, CDR2 YYREEE (reference sequence). CDR3 nucleotides: TGTGCCAGCAGCTTCAATTACAATGAGCAGTTCTTC. It translates to CASSFNYNEQFF.

The J gene is TRBJ1-5, the V gene TRBV7-8; no clear D gene. Per germline, CDR1 SGHVS and CDR2 FQNEAQ. The CDR3 contains 14 residues. V was shortened by 2 bases and J by 4 bases, with 9 bases between the two germline ends. For the CDR3, the DNA is TGTGCCAGCAGCTTACCCGGGAGAAATCAGCCCCAGCATTTT. It is translated as CASSLPGRNQPQHF.

This clone was counted only a few times. This rearrangement joins TRBV28 to TRBJ2-7, with D maybe TRBD2 (5 bases). Germline CDR1 reads MDHEN; CDR2 reads SYDVKM. Trimming shortened V by 4 bases and J by 4 bases, and 14 bases separated the two germline ends. The CDR3 consists of 14 residues. CDR3 residues: CASSYPGEKYEQYF. CDR3 coding DNA: TGTGCCAGCAGTTACCCCGGGGAGAAGTACGAGCAGTACTTC.

The chain uses TRBV28 and TRBJ1-5; 10 bases line up with TRBD1. The CDR3 totals 15 residues. Germline V lookup: CDR1 MDHEN, CDR2 SYDVKM. The J segment lost 4 bases and the V segment lost 5 bases, leaving 5 bases of the junction unmatched. DNA of the CDR3: TGTGCCAGCAGTCGAGGGGACAGGGGTAATCAGCCCCAGCATTTT. It yields the protein CASSRGDRGNQPQHF.

The rearrangement uses TRBV5-5 and TRBJ2-5; TRBD1 agrees at 8 bases. V was clipped by 4 bases and J by 5 bases; unmatched bases: 4. CDR1 and CDR2 (germline): SGHKS, YYEKEE (reference sequence). This CDR3 has 13 residues. For the CDR3, the DNA is TGTGCCAGCAGCCGGACAGGGATGGAGACCCAGTACTTC. Its protein product is CASSRTGMETQYF.

The chain uses TRBV4-1 and TRBJ1-4; D is undetermined. The V end was cut by 4 bases, the J end by 8 bases, with 14 bases between. The CDR3 runs to 14 residues. Per the germline V gene, CDR1 is MGHRA and CDR2 is YSYEKL. Written as DNA, the CDR3 is TGCGCCAGCAGCCGAGACTCCCTCGAGGAAAAACTGTTTTTT. Its protein product is CASSRDSLEEKLFF.

The genes are TRBV7-9 and TRBJ1-4; D not certain. From germline, CDR1 is SEHNR and CDR2 FQNEAQ (reference sequence). CDR3 size: 15 residues. V was cut by 1 base and J by 7 bases, with 13 bases left in between. The CDR3 DNA is TGTGCCAGCAGCTTAGGTGCTTCCGAGAGTGAAAAACTGTTTTTT. Amino acids: CASSLGASESEKLFF.

In nucleotides, the CDR3 is TGTGCCAGCATTGAGTCCCCTTCCGAGCAGTACTTC. Residues: CASIESPSEQYF. This chain connects TRBV2 to TRBJ2-7; D gene ambiguous. Trimming cost V 7 bases and J 6 bases, with 13 bases left between them. The length of the CDR3 is 12 residues. Germline assignment: CDR1 SNHLY and CDR2 FYNNEI. The full variable domain, its missing parts supplied by reference TRBV2 and TRBJ2-7, is EPEVTQTPSHQVTQMGQEVILRCVPISNHLYFYWYRQILGQKVEFLVSFYNNEISEKSEIFDDQFSVERPDGSNFTLKIRSTKLEDSAMYFCASIESPSEQYFGPGTRLTVT.

The chain has TRBV18 and TRBJ2-2; 7 bases map to TRBD1. Looked up from germline, CDR1 is KGHSH and CDR2 is LQKENI. The CDR3 extends over 16 amino acids. With V trimmed by 0 bases and J by 2 bases, 3 bases remained unmatched. Written as DNA, the CDR3 is TGTGCCAGCTCACCACCCGGGACAGTAAACACCGGGGAGCTGTTTTTT. It is translated as CASSPPGTVNTGELFF.

The chain carries TRBV5-5 and TRBJ1-3; a possible D gene is TRBD1 (5 bases). This CDR3 has 14 residues. Looked up from germline, CDR1 is SGHKS and CDR2 is YYEKEE (reference sequence). The V and J ends lost 5 bases and 1 base respectively, with 10 bases between them. The DNA for the CDR3 is TGTGCCAGCAGGGGGCGAGAATCTGGAAACACCATATATTTT. Translation gives CASRGRESGNTIYF.

This chain joins TRBV14 and TRBJ2-7, with D possibly matching TRBD2 (5 bases). V was cut by 1 base and J by 0 bases, with 7 bases left in between. Germline values: CDR1 SGHDN, CDR2 FVKESK. The CDR3 runs to 14 residues. The CDR3 nucleotides are TGTGCCAGCAGCCAAGTGGGGAGCTCCTACGAGCAGTACTTC. Translating gives CASSQVGSSYEQYF.

This chain joins TRBV20-1 and TRBJ2-2; the match to TRBD2 covers 7 bases. CDR1 and CDR2 from the germline V gene are DFQATT and SNEGSKA (reference sequence). V gave up 3 bases and J gave up 6 bases; unmatched junction bases: 7. The CDR3 is 14 residues long. Written as DNA, the CDR3 is TGCAGTGCTAGTAAAGCTAGCGGCGCCGGGGAGCTGTTTTTT. Its protein product is CSASKASGAGELFF.

This sequence joins TRBV6-5 and TRBJ1-2; 8 positions agree with TRBD1. Germline CDR1 and CDR2: MNHEY and SVGAGI. V was pared by 5 bases and J by 2 bases, with 4 bases of the junction left unmatched. This CDR3 is 14 amino acids long. The CDR3 coding sequence is TGTGCCAGCAGTCGTCGACAGGGGAACTATGGCTACACCTTC. It yields the protein CASSRRQGNYGYTF.

This chain joins TRBV7-9 and TRBJ1-6, with D perhaps TRBD1 (5 bases). Germline CDR1 is SEHNR and CDR2 is FQNEAQ (reference sequence). Trimming removed 2 bases at V and 5 bases at J, with 13 bases between. This CDR3 region has 16 residues. The CDR3 is CASSLYGRADNSPLHF. The DNA for the CDR3 is TGTGCCAGCAGCTTATACGGCAGGGCTGATAATTCACCCCTCCACTTT.

This clone was counted between two and nine times. The chain couples TRBV5-4 to TRBJ1-2, with a weak D call TRBD1 (5 bases). CDR3 length: 13 amino acids. Trimming removed 2 bases from V and 4 bases from J, with 9 bases in between. Germline V CDR1 and CDR2: SGHNT, YYREEE (reference sequence). For the CDR3, the DNA is TGTGCCAGCAGCTTTCAGGGTGGCTATGGCTACACCTTC. Translating it yields CASSFQGGYGYTF.

This clone occurred once. The J gene is TRBJ1-2, the V gene TRBV28, with 9 bases fitting TRBD1. V dropped 5 bases and J dropped 7; count of bases not matched to a gene: 5. Per the germline V gene, CDR1 is MDHEN and CDR2 is SYDVKM. The CDR3 sequence is 13 residues long. CDR3 sequence: CASSPGQGRGYTF. CDR3 in DNA: TGTGCCAGCAGTCCGGGACAGGGACGTGGCTACACCTTC.

This chain joins TRBV6-4 and TRBJ1-6; D ambiguous. V was cut by 4 bases and J by 0 bases, with 10 bases left in between. Germline assignment: CDR1 MRHNA and CDR2 SNTAGT. CDR3 length equals 16 residues. CDR3 sequence: CASSATGSSYNSPLHF. CDR3 DNA: TGTGCCAGCAGTGCAACGGGAAGCTCCTATAATTCACCCCTCCACTTT.

The chain carries TRBV4-2 and TRBJ1-2; TRBD1 matches at 8 bases. Trimming at V came to 5 bases and at J to 3 bases, leaving 5 bases not matched to a gene. Germline CDR1 LGHNA, CDR2 YNFKEQ. The CDR3 has 14 residues. The CDR3 DNA reads TGTGCCAGCAGCTCCGGACAGGGTGACTATGGCTACACCTTC. Amino acids: CASSSGQGDYGYTF.

J is TRBJ1-2 and V is TRBV5-8; TRBD1 agrees at 8 bases. The CDR3 length is 13 residues. Germline loops: CDR1 SGHTS, CDR2 YDEGEE. J lost 7 bases, V lost 3 bases, and 5 bases had no gene match. Here the CDR3 DNA reads TGTGCCAGCAGCTCGGACAGGGCAGGTGGCTACACCTTC. Its protein is CASSSDRAGGYTF.

This clone was found a few times. The chain links TRBV21-1 to TRBJ1-4; TRBD1, the D gene given by the table, was not confirmed from the DNA. TRBV21-1 constitutes a pseudogene. The CDR3 sequence is 20 residues long. The CDR3 DNA follows: TGTGCCAGCAGCCGTCCCGGGACCAGGGGGGTAATTCTTAGGTGTGAAAAACTGTTTTTT. Its protein is CASSRPGTRGVILRCEKLFF.

V and J are TRBV6-1 and TRBJ1-2; D might be TRBD1 (5 bases). Germline values: CDR1 MNHNS, CDR2 SASEGT. This CDR3 spans 13 amino acids. V lost 6 bases and J 8 bases, leaving 16 bases between the germline ends. The CDR3 region has the DNA TGTGCCAGCAGCCGAGACAGCTTGCAGGGCTACACCTTC. Its translation: CASSRDSLQGYTF.

This clone was found a few times. The chain combines TRBV19 with TRBJ1-2; TRBD1 is a possible D gene (6 bases). Germline CDR1 reads LNHDA; CDR2 reads SQIVND (reference sequence). V lost 7 bases and J 8 bases, leaving 14 bases between the germline ends. This CDR3 has 12 residues. The CDR3 loop reads CASTTDSGGYTF. The CDR3 DNA is TGTGCCAGTACCACGGACAGCGGAGGCTACACCTTC.